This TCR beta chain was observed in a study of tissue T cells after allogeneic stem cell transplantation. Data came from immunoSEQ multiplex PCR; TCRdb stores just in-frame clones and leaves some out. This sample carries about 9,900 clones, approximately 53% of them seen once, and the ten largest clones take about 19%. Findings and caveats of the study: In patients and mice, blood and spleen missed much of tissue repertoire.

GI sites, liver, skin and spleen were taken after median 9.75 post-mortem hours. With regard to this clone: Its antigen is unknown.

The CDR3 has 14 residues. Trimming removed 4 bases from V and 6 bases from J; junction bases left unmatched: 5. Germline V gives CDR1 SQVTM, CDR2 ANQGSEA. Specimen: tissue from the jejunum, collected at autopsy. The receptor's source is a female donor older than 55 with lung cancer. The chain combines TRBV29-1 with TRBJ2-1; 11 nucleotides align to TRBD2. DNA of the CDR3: TGCAGCGTTGGACTAGCGGGAATTTTCAATGAGCAGTTCTTC. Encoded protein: CSVGLAGIFNEQFF.